Below are 5 T cell receptor beta chains sequenced from a single sample in a study of blood T cell repertoires in COVID-19. Using immunoSEQ multiplex PCR, the repertoire was profiled, and TCRdb retains in-frame clones only, with some absent. The sample yields roughly 210,000 clones, around 87% seen once. Sequenced material: PBMCs or T cells enriched from blood (not recorded which). These receptors were obtained from a man in his thirties or forties in a cohort exposed to, infected with or recovered from COVID-19 (not recorded which).

About this clone: The identical CDR3 is also encoded by other nucleotide sequences in the sample. The rearrangement joins TRBV6-5 to TRBJ1-2; 10 positions agree with TRBD1. The J segment lost 4 bases and the V segment lost 6 bases, leaving 5 bases of the junction unmatched. From germline, CDR1 is MNHEY and CDR2 SVGAGI. The CDR3 length is 14 residues. In nucleotides, the CDR3 is TGTGCCAGCAGCCCGGGACAGGGGAGCTATGGCTACACCTTC. Amino acid sequence: CASSPGQGSYGYTF.

The chain couples TRBV9 to TRBJ1-1; perhaps TRBD1 as D (5 bases). The V gene lost 10 bases and the J gene lost 0 bases, with 16 bases spanning the gap. CDR1 SGDLS and CDR2 YYNGEE come from the germline V gene. This CDR3 has 14 residues. CDR3 bases: TGTGCCCCCGGGCAGGGTGCCCTGAACACTGAAGCTTTCTTT. Translated, it gives CAPGQGALNTEAFF. The full variable domain, its missing parts supplied by reference TRBV9 and TRBJ1-1, is DSGVTQTPKHLITATGQRVTLRCSPRSGDLSVYWYQQSLDQGLQFLIQYYNGEERAKGNILERFSAQQFPDLHSELNLSSLELGDSALYFCAPGQGALNTEAFFGQGTRLTVV.

The V and J genes are TRBV24-1 and TRBJ2-2, with TRBD2 identical over 11 bases. The CDR3 runs 17 residues. The germline V gene encodes CDR1 KGHDR and CDR2 SFDVKD. V was clipped by 4 bases and J by 7 bases; unmatched bases: 10. CDR3 loop: CATSDPGLAGRGGELFF. The DNA of the CDR3 is TGTGCCACCAGTGACCCTGGACTAGCGGGTCGGGGCGGGGAGCTGTTTTTT.

Only one count was recorded for this clone. This rearrangement joins TRBV11-2 to TRBJ2-5; 11 bases match TRBD1. V was pared by 4 bases and J by 6 bases, with 4 bases of the junction left unmatched. CDR1 and CDR2 from the germline V gene are SGHAT and FQNNGV. This CDR3 contains 14 residues. The CDR3, as DNA: TGTGCCAGCAGCTACGGACAGGGGGCGAAGACCCAGTACTTC. This sequence encodes CASSYGQGAKTQYF.

This clone turned up a few times. V usage is TRBV14 and J usage is TRBJ1-6; 8 bases match TRBD1. Germline V gene data show CDR1 as SGHDN and CDR2 as FVKESK. The J segment lost 10 bases and the V segment lost 1 base, leaving 9 bases of the junction unmatched. The CDR3 has 16 amino acids. The CDR3 nucleotides are TGTGCCAGCAGCCAAGGAAAAAGGACAGGGCACTCACCCCTCCACTTT. The encoded protein is CASSQGKRTGHSPLHF.